One sample yielded the 28 T cell receptor beta chains listed below, sequenced in a study of beta chain features in type 1 diabetes. Expressed TCRB transcripts were sequenced because the isolated RNA had all been reverse transcribed beforehand. Produced via immunoSEQ multiplex PCR; TCRdb's table is partial and in-frame only. The sample holds about 160,000 clones, 7.8% seen once. Which antigens these TCRs recognize remains unknown. The study, taken as a whole, reports: TCRB CDR3 length was moderately but significantly reduced in all four CD4+ subsets of Type 1 diabetes patients.

Material: central memory CD4+ T cells from blood. The receptors were gathered from a woman aged 40 to 50 with type 1 diabetes.

This rearrangement joins TRBV2 to TRBJ1-2; TRBD1 matches 10 bases. The CDR3 loop spans 13 amino acids. Trimming at V came to 6 bases and at J to 6 bases, leaving 4 bases not matched to a gene. Germline V gene lookup returns CDR1 SNHLY and CDR2 FYNNEI. CDR3 DNA: TGTGCCAGCAGGGGGACAGGGGTTCATGGCTACACCTTC. Translating it yields CASRGTGVHGYTF.

This chain connects TRBV7-9 to TRBJ1-5; TRBD1 might be the D (6 bases). There are 13 residues in the CDR3. With 6 bases removed from V and 6 bases from J, the gap between germline ends came to 12 bases. Germline-derived CDR1 and CDR2 are SEHNR and FQNEAQ (reference sequence). The CDR3 coding sequence is TGTGCCAGCAGTCAGGGGTTAGGTCAGCCCCAGCATTTT. It codes for CASSQGLGQPQHF.

Only a few counts were recorded for this clone. The chain uses TRBV5-4 and TRBJ1-5; possibly TRBD1 for D (6 bases). This CDR3 comprises 14 residues. Trimming removed 3 bases from V and 0 bases from J, with 7 bases in between. The germline CDR1 and CDR2 sequences are SGHNT and YYREEE (reference sequence). Here the CDR3 DNA reads TGTGCCAGCAGCTCGGACAGTAGCAATCAGCCCCAGCATTTT. Translation: CASSSDSSNQPQHF.

V usage is TRBV30 and J usage is TRBJ1-3; no clear D gene. From germline, CDR1 is GTSNPN and CDR2 SVGIG (reference sequence). This CDR3 contains 12 residues. V was clipped by 5 bases and J by 4 bases, with 9 bases between them. CDR3 residues: CAWLTGGNTIYF. The CDR3 nucleotides are TGTGCCTGGTTGACTGGCGGAAACACCATATATTTT. The full variable domain, rest sourced from reference TRBV30 and TRBJ1-3, is SQTIHQWPATLVQPVGSPLSLECTVEGTSNPNLYWYRQAAGRGLQLLFYSVGIGQISSEVPQNLSASRPQDRQFILSSKKLLLSDSGFYLCAWLTGGNTIYFGEGSWLTVV.

This rearrangement joins TRBV28 to TRBJ2-4, with a tentative D call TRBD1 (6 bases). The V end was cut by 6 bases, the J end by 0 bases, with 9 bases between. The CDR3 has 14 amino acids. Germline V gives CDR1 MDHEN, CDR2 SYDVKM. CDR3 sequence: CASRTGAAKNIQYF. The CDR3 DNA sequence: TGTGCCAGCAGGACAGGAGCAGCCAAAAACATTCAGTACTTC. The whole variable domain, filled in from reference TRBV28 and TRBJ2-4, reads DVKVTQSSRYLVKRTGEKVFLECVQDMDHENMFWYRQDPGLGLRLIYFSYDVKMKEKGDIPEGYSVSREKKERFSLILESASTNQTSMYLCASRTGAAKNIQYFGAGTRLSVL.

This clone came up many times. The same CDR3 is also encoded by other DNA sequences in this sample. The CDR3 spells CASSRSTGMNTEAFF. As DNA, the CDR3 is TGTGCCAGCAGTCGGTCGACAGGGATGAACACTGAAGCTTTCTTT. The gene calls are TRBV27 and TRBJ1-1; TRBD1 matches at 7 bases. The V segment lost 5 bases and the J segment 0 bases; nucleotides outside the gene matches: 6. The CDR3 has 15 amino acids. Germline lookup yields CDR1 MNHEY and CDR2 SMNVEV (reference sequence).

CDR3 coding DNA: TGTGCCAGCAGCAGGGGACTAGCGGGCACAGATACGCAGTATTTT. This codes for CASSRGLAGTDTQYF. V and J are TRBV7-2 and TRBJ2-3; 11 nucleotides align to TRBD2. Trimming removed 5 bases from V and 1 base from J; junction bases left unmatched: 2. CDR3 length: 15 residues. CDR1 is SGHTA and CDR2 is FQGNSA in the germline V gene.

DNA of the CDR3: TGTGCCATCAGTGGTCAGGGGGTAGAGCAGTACTTC. Protein product: CAISGQGVEQYF. This rearrangement joins TRBV10-3 to TRBJ2-7; 7 nucleotides match TRBD1. The CDR3 is made up of 12 amino acids. Unmatched junction bases numbered 4, after V lost 4 bases and J lost 7 bases. The germline gives CDR1 ENHRY, CDR2 SYGVKD.

The chain employs TRBV19 and TRBJ2-1; D uncertain. Germline-derived CDR1 and CDR2 are LNHDA and SQIVND (reference sequence). CDR3 size: 16 residues. The V gene lost 1 base and the J gene lost 4 bases, with 14 bases spanning the gap. CDR3 sequence: CASSIVGRPPYNEQFF. CDR3 in DNA: TGTGCCAGTAGTATAGTAGGCAGGCCACCTTACAATGAGCAGTTCTTC.

This clone was seen more than once but under ten times. The rearrangement uses TRBV2 and TRBJ1-1; 9 bases match TRBD1. The CDR3 length is 15 residues. Germline CDR1 reads SNHLY; CDR2 reads FYNNEI. V lost 0 bases and J lost 11; bases outside the gene matches: 10. The CDR3 here is CASSEAAAGDRAAFF. The CDR3 nucleotides read TGTGCCAGCAGTGAAGCGGCGGCCGGGGACAGGGCGGCTTTCTTT.

In this sample, this clone turned up a few times. The chain couples TRBV28 to TRBJ1-2, with D possibly matching TRBD1 (5 bases). CDR1 MDHEN and CDR2 SYDVKM come from the germline V gene. CDR3 size: 14 residues. Trimming removed 2 bases from V and 0 bases from J, with 7 bases in between. CDR3 nucleotides: TGTGCCAGCAGTTTACGGACACCTAACTATGGCTACACCTTC. Translation: CASSLRTPNYGYTF.

In this sample, this clone turned up a few times. This chain uses TRBV18 with TRBJ1-5; D uncertain. CDR3 size: 14 residues. Trimming removed 0 bases from V and 3 bases from J, with 6 bases in between. Per germline, CDR1 KGHSH and CDR2 LQKENI. The CDR3 protein is CASSPPPPNQPQHF. The CDR3 coding sequence is TGTGCCAGCTCACCACCCCCTCCCAATCAGCCCCAGCATTTT.

This clone has only a few counts. The chain has TRBV11-2 and TRBJ2-5; 8 nucleotides agree with TRBD1. The CDR3 is made up of 12 amino acids. Trimming at V came to 4 bases and at J to 5 bases, leaving 0 bases not matched to a gene. The germline CDR1 and CDR2 sequences are SGHAT and FQNNGV. The CDR3 is CASSWTGETQYF. Written as DNA, the CDR3 is TGTGCCAGCAGCTGGACAGGGGAGACCCAGTACTTC.

The genes are TRBV2 and TRBJ2-3; D gene unclear. Germline lookup yields CDR1 SNHLY and CDR2 FYNNEI. Trimming stripped 6 bases from V and 3 bases from J, with 10 bases between. The CDR3 spans 13 residues. CDR3 region: CASRYRPTDTQYF. The CDR3 nucleotides read TGTGCCAGCAGGTACAGACCGACAGATACGCAGTATTTT. Combining the CDR3 with reference TRBV2 and TRBJ2-3 gives the whole variable domain EPEVTQTPSHQVTQMGQEVILRCVPISNHLYFYWYRQILGQKVEFLVSFYNNEISEKSEIFDDQFSVERPDGSNFTLKIRSTKLEDSAMYFCASRYRPTDTQYFGPGTRLTVL.

The chain uses TRBV6-1 and TRBJ2-5, with D tentatively TRBD1 (5 bases). In germline, CDR1 is MNHNS, CDR2 SASEGT. This CDR3 comprises 14 residues. Trimming took off 10 bases at V and 4 bases at J, with 19 bases between the two ends. CDR3 in amino acids: CAISPTQGGETQYF. The CDR3 DNA follows: TGTGCCATCAGCCCTACCCAGGGCGGAGAGACCCAGTACTTC.

J is TRBJ2-5 and V is TRBV9, with 9 bases fitting TRBD2. The CDR3 covers 16 residues. V lost 0 bases and J lost 4; bases outside the gene matches: 7. CDR1 and CDR2 from the germline V gene are SGDLS and YYNGEE. The CDR3: CASSVDVSGRGETQYF. The CDR3 DNA reads as TGTGCCAGCAGCGTAGACGTTAGCGGGAGAGGAGAGACCCAGTACTTC.

This clone was found a few times. Other DNA sequences in the same sample also yield this CDR3. The chain couples TRBV7-9 to TRBJ2-1; possible D gene TRBD1, 6 bases. The length of the CDR3 is 12 residues. The germline CDR1 and CDR2 sequences are SEHNR and FQNEAQ (reference sequence). V was clipped by 5 bases and J by 6 bases, with 8 bases between them. The chain's CDR3 is CASSPDSNEQFF. DNA for the CDR3: TGTGCCAGCAGCCCGGACAGCAATGAGCAGTTCTTC.

The V call is TRBV6-6, the J call TRBJ1-2; no definite D call. The CDR3 consists of 12 residues. In germline, CDR1 is MNHNY, CDR2 SVGAGI (reference sequence). V was trimmed by 5 bases and J by 8 bases, leaving 12 bases between them. CDR3 loop: CASSPLDKGYTF. CDR3 sequence (DNA): TGTGCCAGCAGTCCCCTTGACAAAGGCTACACCTTC.

This clone was seen only a few times. This rearrangement joins TRBV28 to TRBJ2-6; D possibly corresponds to TRBD1 (5 bases). V lost 3 bases and J lost 2, with 11 bases in between. Per germline, CDR1 MDHEN and CDR2 SYDVKM. The CDR3 spans 16 residues. CDR3 coding DNA: TGTGCCAGCAGTTTCGGACATTTCACTGGGGCCAACGTCCTGACTTTC. It translates to CASSFGHFTGANVLTF.

This clone was seen a few times. This CDR3 is CASSQGTALNTEAFF. The CDR3 nucleotides are TGCGCCAGCAGCCAAGGGACAGCTTTGAACACTGAAGCTTTCTTT. The gene calls are TRBV4-1 and TRBJ1-1, with D possibly being TRBD1 (6 bases). Germline V gives CDR1 MGHRA, CDR2 YSYEKL. The V end lost 1 base, the J end lost 0 bases, and 9 bases lay between the germline ends. The CDR3 runs to 15 residues.

This clone was recorded at least ten times. The gene calls are TRBV7-2 and TRBJ1-5; perhaps TRBD1 as D (5 bases). The CDR3 has 16 amino acids. Germline lookup yields CDR1 SGHTA and CDR2 FQGNSA. The V end was cut by 4 bases, the J end by 1 base, with 14 bases between. In nucleotides, the CDR3 is TGTGCCAGCAGCTCCGGGGGAGACCCGAGCAATCAGCCCCAGCATTTT. Protein: CASSSGGDPSNQPQHF. Full variable domain (remainder filled in from reference TRBV7-2 and TRBJ1-5): GAGVSQSPSNKVTEKGKDVELRCDPISGHTALYWYRQSLGQGLEFLIYFQGNSAPDKSGLPSDRFSAERTGGSVSTLTIQRTQQEDSAVYLCASSSGGDPSNQPQHFGDGTRLSIL.

This clone appeared a few times. The chain has TRBV4-2 and TRBJ2-7, with 7 nucleotides matching TRBD2. V shed 0 bases, J shed 5 bases, and the junction held 10 bases outside the gene matches. Looked up from germline, CDR1 is LGHNA and CDR2 is YNFKEQ. This CDR3 contains 16 residues. The CDR3 DNA follows: TGTGCCAGCAGCCAAGAAAAGCTGCGGGAGATCGACGAGCAGTACTTC. Encoded protein: CASSQEKLREIDEQYF.

This chain uses TRBV30 with TRBJ2-3; 15 nucleotides align to TRBD2. CDR1 GTSNPN and CDR2 SVGIG come from the germline V gene (reference sequence). The CDR3 length is 15 residues. J lost 9 bases, V lost 1 base, and 5 bases had no gene match. The CDR3: CAWSGTSGRASTQYF. In DNA, the CDR3 is TGTGCCTGGAGTGGGACTAGCGGGAGGGCCTCCACGCAGTATTTT. Together with reference TRBV30 and TRBJ2-3, the CDR3 gives the full variable domain: SQTIHQWPATLVQPVGSPLSLECTVEGTSNPNLYWYRQAAGRGLQLLFYSVGIGQISSEVPQNLSASRPQDRQFILSSKKLLLSDSGFYLCAWSGTSGRASTQYFGPGTRLTVL.

This clone was seen more than once but under ten times. The CDR3 sequence is CASSLKGASEQFF. CDR3 bases: TGTGCCAGCAGCCTTAAAGGGGCTAGTGAGCAGTTCTTC. The rearrangement links TRBV7-2 to TRBJ2-1; TRBD1 might be the D (5 bases). V lost 5 bases, J lost 9 bases, and 14 bases lay in between. CDR1 and CDR2 (germline): SGHTA, FQGNSA. This CDR3 is built from 13 residues. Full variable domain (missing parts from reference TRBV7-2 and TRBJ2-1): GAGVSQSPSNKVTEKGKDVELRCDPISGHTALYWYRQSLGQGLEFLIYFQGNSAPDKSGLPSDRFSAERTGGSVSTLTIQRTQQEDSAVYLCASSLKGASEQFFGPGTRLTVL.

The J gene is TRBJ1-5, the V gene TRBV7-2, with D maybe TRBD1 (5 bases). V lost 5 bases to trimming and J lost 5 bases, with 10 bases between them. Germline CDR1 reads SGHTA; CDR2 reads FQGNSA. The CDR3 spans 13 residues. The CDR3 DNA follows: TGTGCCAGCAGCCCCGACAGTTATCAGCCCCAGCATTTT. Its translation: CASSPDSYQPQHF.

This chain links TRBV5-6 with TRBJ2-7; D gene ambiguous. This CDR3 contains 15 residues. Germline CDR1 is SGHDT and CDR2 is YYEEEE. The V and J ends lost 0 bases and 1 base respectively, with 11 bases between them. The CDR3, as DNA: TGTGCCAGCAGCTTGGCGGGTGGATGGTCCTACGAGCAGTACTTC. This encodes CASSLAGGWSYEQYF. Full variable domain (remainder filled in from reference TRBV5-6 and TRBJ2-7): DAGVTQSPTHLIKTRGQQVTLRCSPKSGHDTVSWYQQALGQGPQFIFQYYEEEERQRGNFPDRFSGHQFPNYSSELNVNALLLGDSALYLCASSLAGGWSYEQYFGPGTRLTVT.

This clone has just a few counts. This chain uses TRBV4-3 with TRBJ1-6; D is unclear. Trimming pared 1 base from V and 5 bases from J, leaving 9 bases between. The V gene's germline CDR1 is LGHNA and CDR2 YSLEER. The CDR3 is made up of 15 amino acids. Here the CDR3 DNA reads TGCGCCAGCAGCCAAGGGCACGATAATAATTCACCCCTCCACTTT. It translates to CASSQGHDNNSPLHF.

This clone was counted between two and nine times. The chain joins TRBV18 to TRBJ2-7, with 9 positions matching TRBD1. V shed 3 bases and J 3 bases; nucleotides not matched to a gene: 3. The CDR3 loop spans 14 amino acids. The germline V gene encodes CDR1 KGHSH and CDR2 LQKENI. The CDR3 region is CASSPGTGFYEQYF. DNA for the CDR3: TGTGCCAGCTCACCCGGGACAGGGTTCTACGAGCAGTACTTC.